One sample yielded the 20 T cell receptor beta chains listed below, sequenced in a study of OX40 agonist ivuxolimab in advanced cancers. Here immunoSEQ multiplex PCR was the method, and the copy in TCRdb shows in-frame clones only, minus some. The data hold 72,000 or so clones, with 85% to 90% observed a single time. Here the sequenced sample was CD4+ or CD8+ T cells sorted from blood, taken in a trial of the OX40 agonist ivuxolimab. The receptors here all came from an adult with an advanced solid tumor such as melanoma, head and neck, liver or kidney cancer.

V is TRBV5-1 and J is TRBJ2-2; TRBD2 agrees at 8 bases. The CDR3 sequence is 15 residues long. With V trimmed by 4 bases and J by 3 bases, 5 bases remained unmatched. Germline CDR1 SGHRS, CDR2 YFSETQ. The CDR3 loop reads CASSPGGSYTGELFF. Here the CDR3 DNA reads TGCGCCAGCAGCCCGGGAGGGAGCTACACCGGGGAGCTGTTTTTT.

The CDR3 DNA reads as TGTGCCAGCAGTCCCACCCCCCGTGGGGCCAACGTCCTGACTTTC. Translated, it gives CASSPTPRGANVLTF. The chain has TRBV11-1 and TRBJ2-6; no definite D call. The CDR3 contains 15 residues. Trimming left V 6 bases short and J 3 bases short, with 12 bases between. Germline V gives CDR1 SGHAT, CDR2 FQDESV (reference sequence).

This sequence joins TRBV20-1 and TRBJ2-5; unclear D gene. V lost 2 bases and J lost 8, with 6 bases in between. The CDR3 spans 10 residues. CDR1 is DFQATT and CDR2 is SNEGSKA in the germline V gene (reference sequence). The CDR3 here is CSARLQTQYF. The CDR3 nucleotides are TGCAGTGCTAGACTTCAAACCCAGTACTTC.

The chain links TRBV2 to TRBJ2-7; D gene uncertain. The CDR3 sequence is 12 residues long. Germline V lookup: CDR1 SNHLY, CDR2 FYNNEI. V was pared by 4 bases and J by 3 bases, with 7 bases between. DNA for the CDR3: TGTGCCAGCAGTGTCAACAACTACGAGCAGTACTTC. Amino acid sequence: CASSVNNYEQYF.

The rearrangement links TRBV6-5 to TRBJ1-5, with 7 positions matching TRBD1. J gave up 7 bases and V 4 bases, and 7 bases lay outside the gene matches. The CDR3 is made up of 14 amino acids. From germline, CDR1 is MNHEY and CDR2 SVGAGI. The CDR3 region is CASSWWQGGQPQHF. CDR3 nucleotide sequence: TGTGCCAGCAGTTGGTGGCAGGGGGGGCAGCCCCAGCATTTT.

This clone was recorded once. The J gene is TRBJ1-2, the V gene TRBV30; TRBD1 agrees at 9 bases. The CDR3 runs to 15 residues. Germline V gene sequence: CDR1 GTSNPN, CDR2 SVGIG (reference sequence). The ends lost 3 bases at V and 4 bases at J; junction bases unmatched: 9. This CDR3 reads CAWRVYRGRSYGYTF. CDR3 DNA sequence: TGTGCCTGGAGAGTATACAGGGGGCGCAGCTATGGCTACACCTTC.

The chain recombines TRBV11-2 with TRBJ1-1, with unresolved D. Germline V CDR1 and CDR2: SGHAT, FQNNGV. With 1 base removed from V and 5 bases from J, the gap between germline ends came to 11 bases. CDR3 size: 14 residues. CDR3 DNA sequence: TGTGCCAGCAGCTTAGTTACCGGAGGGACTGAAGCTTTCTTT. It specifies CASSLVTGGTEAFF. The entire variable domain, with the rest obtained from reference TRBV11-2 and TRBJ1-1, is as follows: EAGVAQSPRYKIIEKRQSVAFWCNPISGHATLYWYQQILGQGPKLLIQFQNNGVVDDSQLPKDRFSAERLKGVDSTLKIQPAKLEDSAVYLCASSLVTGGTEAFFGQGTRLTVV.

The CDR3 is CASSFGASTDTQYF. The CDR3 nucleotides read TGTGCCAGCAGCTTTGGAGCGAGCACAGATACGCAGTATTTT. V and J are TRBV11-3 and TRBJ2-3; the D is unclear. The CDR3 length is 14 residues. Germline CDR1 and CDR2: SGHNT and YENEEA. Trimming removed 3 bases from V and 0 bases from J, with 7 bases in between. Full variable domain (rest looked up from reference TRBV11-3 and TRBJ2-3): EAGVVQSPRYKIIEKKQPVAFWCNPISGHNTLYWYLQNLGQGPELLIRYENEEAVDDSQLPKDRFSAERLKGVDSTLKIQPAELGDSAVYLCASSFGASTDTQYFGPGTRLTVL.

The genes are TRBV27 and TRBJ2-5, with TRBD2 as a possible D gene (5 bases). CDR3 size: 14 residues. V was pared by 3 bases and J by 3 bases, with 11 bases between. CDR1 is MNHEY, CDR2 SMNVEV, per germline (reference sequence). The CDR3 loop reads CASSFLERKETQYF. The CDR3 coding sequence is TGTGCCAGCAGTTTCCTCGAGCGGAAAGAGACCCAGTACTTC.

V usage is TRBV7-3 and J usage is TRBJ1-2, with 7 bases that match TRBD1. Germline loops: CDR1 SGHTA, CDR2 FQGTGA. CDR3 length: 15 residues. J was trimmed by 3 bases and V by 4 bases; bases with no gene match: 8. The CDR3 sequence: CASSSIGGLDYGYTF. CDR3 nucleotides: TGTGCCAGCAGCTCCATAGGGGGCTTGGACTATGGCTACACCTTC.

The V and J genes are TRBV21-1 and TRBJ1-5; the D call in the table, TRBD1, was not verified against the DNA. TRBV21-1 is a pseudogene. This CDR3 spans 14 amino acids. In DNA form, the CDR3 reads TGTGCCAGCAGCAAATGGACAGCAGGGCAGCCCCAGCATTTT. Protein sequence: CASSKWTAGQPQHF.

This chain links TRBV5-6 with TRBJ2-5, with 7 positions matching TRBD1. Per the germline V gene, CDR1 is SGHDT and CDR2 is YYEEEE. This CDR3 comprises 14 residues. Trimming removed 0 bases from V and 5 bases from J; junction bases left unmatched: 4. CDR3 amino acids: CASSLGIQGETQYF. CDR3 bases: TGTGCCAGCAGCTTGGGGATACAGGGGGAGACCCAGTACTTC.

This chain joins TRBV7-6 and TRBJ2-1; 12 bases align to TRBD2. CDR1 SGHVS and CDR2 FNYEAQ come from the germline V gene. The length of the CDR3 is 16 residues. With 3 bases clipped from V and 6 bases from J, the junction kept 6 bases outside the gene matches. CDR3 amino acids: CASSLTLAGGPNEQFF. In DNA, the CDR3 is TGTGCCAGCAGCTTGACCCTAGCGGGGGGGCCCAATGAGCAGTTCTTC.

This sequence joins TRBV28 and TRBJ1-1; 7 nucleotides match TRBD1. The CDR3 runs 15 residues. The germline V gene encodes CDR1 MDHEN and CDR2 SYDVKM. V dropped 8 bases and J dropped 0; count of bases not matched to a gene: 9. This chain's CDR3 is CASLTPDRLNTEAFF. In nucleotides, the CDR3 is TGTGCCAGCCTCACTCCGGACAGGCTGAACACTGAAGCTTTCTTT.

This clone has just one count. The chain recombines TRBV7-2 with TRBJ2-7; 9 positions agree with TRBD2. CDR1 is SGHTA, CDR2 FQGNSA, per germline. This CDR3 region has 14 residues. Trimming removed 5 bases from V and 3 bases from J; junction bases left unmatched: 5. The CDR3 spells CASSLPTSGYEQYF. The CDR3 bases are TGTGCCAGCAGCCTTCCGACTAGCGGCTACGAGCAGTACTTC.

This clone was observed once. CDR3 bases: TGTGCCAGCAGTTACCGGGCCTTAGAGACCCAGTACTTC. Amino acids: CASSYRALETQYF. The V gene is TRBV6-5, the J gene TRBJ2-5; no clear D gene. Trimming took 2 bases from V and 4 from J, leaving 8 bases between them. The CDR3 covers 13 residues. From germline, CDR1 is MNHEY and CDR2 SVGAGI.

The J gene is TRBJ2-7, the V gene TRBV7-2, with 9 positions matching TRBD1. Germline lookup yields CDR1 SGHTA and CDR2 FQGNSA. V lost 5 bases to trimming and J lost 2 bases; unmatched junction nucleotides: 4. The CDR3 runs to 14 residues. CDR3 region: CASSVRDRAYEQYF. The CDR3 nucleotides read TGTGCCAGCAGCGTCCGGGACAGGGCCTACGAGCAGTACTTC.

This chain connects TRBV28 to TRBJ1-2; D unclear. V dropped 5 bases and J dropped 8 bases, with 18 bases sitting between them. The V gene's germline CDR1 is MDHEN and CDR2 SYDVKM. This CDR3 region has 14 residues. For the CDR3, the DNA is TGTGCCAGCAGTGGCGACCCCGGGCTTCAAGGCTACACCTTC. It specifies CASSGDPGLQGYTF.

In this sample, this clone turned up a few times. The chain employs TRBV2 and TRBJ2-2; unclear D gene. The CDR3 extends over 13 amino acids. Germline CDR1 reads SNHLY; CDR2 reads FYNNEI. Trimming left V 6 bases short and J 2 bases short, with 7 bases between. The CDR3, as DNA: TGTGCCAGCAGGGAGATTAACACCGGGGAGCTGTTTTTT. Amino acid sequence: CASREINTGELFF.

This clone occurred once. The genes are TRBV9 and TRBJ2-1; possibly TRBD1 for D (5 bases). Trimming stripped 4 bases from V and 8 bases from J, with 16 bases between. Germline V lookup: CDR1 SGDLS, CDR2 YYNGEE. This CDR3 has 14 amino acids. The CDR3 loop is CASSFRDSTHEQFF. CDR3 bases: TGTGCCAGCAGCTTCCGCGACAGTACCCATGAGCAGTTCTTC.